This entry lists 26 T cell receptor beta chains sequenced from one sample in a study of OX40 agonist ivuxolimab in advanced cancers. Produced via immunoSEQ multiplex PCR; TCRdb's table is partial and in-frame only. The table has about 71,000 clones, about 89% seen once. The source was CD4+ or CD8+ T cells sorted from blood, collected in a trial of the OX40 agonist ivuxolimab. These receptor sequences come from an adult with an advanced solid tumor such as melanoma, head and neck, liver or kidney cancer.

The CDR3 DNA reads TGTGCCAGCAGCGACAGAAATAGCAATCAGCCCCAGCATTTT. Translation: CASSDRNSNQPQHF. The J gene is TRBJ1-5, the V gene TRBV6-5, with D possibly TRBD1 on 5 matching bases. With 6 bases removed from V and 0 bases from J, the gap between germline ends came to 9 bases. The CDR3 covers 14 residues. From germline, CDR1 is MNHEY and CDR2 SVGAGI.

J is TRBJ2-5 and V is TRBV4-3; 9 bases line up with TRBD2. In germline, CDR1 is LGHNA, CDR2 YSLEER. V gave up 1 base and J gave up 4 bases; unmatched junction bases: 10. This CDR3 has 17 residues. The CDR3 here is CASSQGYGREGLETQYF. The CDR3 region has the DNA TGCGCCAGCAGCCAAGGGTACGGGCGGGAGGGTCTAGAGACCCAGTACTTC.

The chain carries TRBV7-3 and TRBJ2-2, with 8 bases lining up with TRBD1. This CDR3 contains 15 residues. The germline gives CDR1 SGHTA, CDR2 FQGTGA. The junction had 3 bases not matched to a gene; V was cut back by 6 bases and J by 0 bases. The CDR3 DNA follows: TGTGCCAGCAGGGAGACAGGGGCGAACACCGGGGAGCTGTTTTTT. This translates into CASRETGANTGELFF.

The chain combines TRBV6-1 with TRBJ2-5; 8 bases map to TRBD1. Germline V gives CDR1 MNHNS, CDR2 SASEGT. The CDR3 sequence is 16 residues long. With 2 bases clipped from V and 5 bases from J, the junction kept 10 bases outside the gene matches. CDR3 residues: CASSEYLGRGRETQYF. For the CDR3, the DNA is TGTGCCAGCAGTGAATACCTGGGCAGGGGGCGGGAGACCCAGTACTTC.

The chain combines TRBV11-2 with TRBJ2-1, with 7 bases fitting TRBD2. This CDR3 is built from 16 residues. From germline, CDR1 is SGHAT and CDR2 FQNNGV. J was trimmed by 4 bases and V by 1 base; bases with no gene match: 7. The CDR3 bases are TGTGCCAGCAGCTTAGGTGGCGGGAGCGTATACAATGAGCAGTTCTTC. This encodes CASSLGGGSVYNEQFF.

This sequence joins TRBV19 and TRBJ2-7; D uncertain. Germline-derived CDR1 and CDR2 are LNHDA and SQIVND (reference sequence). The ends were cut back, 5 bases at V and 5 bases at J, with 13 bases in the middle. This CDR3 contains 13 residues. The CDR3 sequence: CASSPSHPNEQYF. The CDR3 coding sequence is TGTGCCAGTAGTCCCAGTCATCCCAACGAGCAGTACTTC.

The chain is built from TRBV5-4 and TRBJ1-1, with a tentative D call TRBD1 (5 bases). Per the germline V gene, CDR1 is SGHNT and CDR2 is YYREEE (reference sequence). The CDR3 consists of 13 residues. Trimming took 3 bases from V and 1 from J, leaving 7 bases between them. This CDR3 reads CASSWGTNTEAFF. CDR3 DNA: TGTGCCAGCAGCTGGGGGACGAACACTGAAGCTTTCTTT.

DNA of the CDR3: TGTGCCAGCACCCGGGGACCTTCCTACGAGCAGTACTTC. It codes for CASTRGPSYEQYF. The chain couples TRBV28 to TRBJ2-7; D possibly uses TRBD1 or TRBD2 (5 bases each). V was cut by 7 bases and J by 1 base, with 11 bases left in between. This CDR3 comprises 13 residues. Germline V lookup: CDR1 MDHEN, CDR2 SYDVKM.

The gene calls are TRBV4-3 and TRBJ1-4, with D uncertain. The CDR3 runs to 17 residues. V was cut by 0 bases and J by 2 bases, with 13 bases left in between. Germline V gene data show CDR1 as LGHNA and CDR2 as YSLEER. DNA of the CDR3: TGCGCCAGCAGCCAAGATTTTAAAGGACTTACTAATGAAAAACTGTTTTTT. Translating it yields CASSQDFKGLTNEKLFF.

V and J are TRBV19 and TRBJ2-1, with D possibly being TRBD2 (6 bases). The CDR3 has 15 residues. Deletions cut 7 bases from V and 0 bases from J, with 13 bases between. The germline V gene has CDR1 LNHDA and CDR2 SQIVND (reference sequence). For the CDR3, the DNA is TGTGCCAGTATCGACCTAGCGTCCTCCTACAATGAGCAGTTCTTC. This translates into CASIDLASSYNEQFF.

This clone was detected only once. The rearrangement links TRBV7-9 to TRBJ1-4, with 10 bases identical to TRBD1. Germline values: CDR1 SEHNR, CDR2 FQNEAQ (reference sequence). The CDR3 has 15 residues. V lost 5 bases and J lost 6; bases outside the gene matches: 6. The DNA of the CDR3 is TGTGCCAGCAGCCCCCCCGGGACAGGGGATGAAAAACTGTTTTTT. Its protein product is CASSPPGTGDEKLFF.

This clone appeared a few times. V gene TRBV28 combines with J gene TRBJ2-5; the D gene is possibly TRBD1 (6 bases). CDR1 and CDR2 (germline): MDHEN, SYDVKM. V gave up 4 bases and J gave up 0 bases, with 18 bases separating them. The CDR3 is 17 residues long. CDR3 sequence reads: CASSSPEGQQHQETQYF. CDR3 bases: TGTGCCAGCAGTTCACCTGAAGGACAGCAGCACCAAGAGACCCAGTACTTC.

The chain joins TRBV4-2 to TRBJ2-1; 10 positions match TRBD2. The length of the CDR3 is 17 residues. The V gene's germline CDR1 is LGHNA and CDR2 YNFKEQ. Trimming cost V 0 bases and J 7 bases; bases outside gene matches: 9. CDR3 loop: CASSQDLASGSWNEQFF. CDR3 in DNA: TGTGCCAGCAGCCAAGACCTGGCTAGCGGGAGTTGGAATGAGCAGTTCTTC.

J is TRBJ1-5 and V is TRBV2; a possible D gene is TRBD1 (6 bases). Germline lookup yields CDR1 SNHLY and CDR2 FYNNEI. The CDR3 has 15 amino acids. V was pared by 9 bases and J by 0 bases, with 15 bases between. CDR3 loop: CASGQTGYSNQPQHF. Written as DNA, the CDR3 is TGTGCCAGTGGACAGACGGGTTATAGCAATCAGCCCCAGCATTTT.

This sequence joins TRBV11-2 and TRBJ2-7; TRBD1 is a possible D gene (5 bases). CDR1 is SGHAT and CDR2 is FQNNGV in the germline V gene. V lost 5 bases, J lost 0 bases, and 14 bases lay in between. This CDR3 has 15 amino acids. Here the CDR3 DNA reads TGTGCCAGCAGCCATACAGGAGAGAGCTCCTACGAGCAGTACTTC. Amino acids: CASSHTGESSYEQYF.

This chain joins TRBV15 and TRBJ1-1; a weak D match, TRBD1 (6 bases). The CDR3 consists of 13 residues. Trimming shortened V by 9 bases and J by 1 base, and 12 bases separated the two germline ends. The germline CDR1 and CDR2 sequences are LNHNV and YYDKDF (reference sequence). CDR3 protein: CATKTGRNTEAFF. CDR3 DNA: TGTGCCACTAAGACAGGCCGGAACACTGAAGCTTTCTTT.

V gene TRBV19 combines with J gene TRBJ1-2; D is ambiguous. The CDR3 loop spans 15 amino acids. Germline V lookup: CDR1 LNHDA, CDR2 SQIVND (reference sequence). V shed 7 bases and J shed 0 bases, with 15 bases lying between them. The CDR3 region is CASTGKIPSNYGYTF. For the CDR3, the DNA is TGTGCCAGTACGGGGAAGATCCCCTCTAACTATGGCTACACCTTC.

V and J are TRBV4-1 and TRBJ2-7; tentatively, D is TRBD1 or TRBD2 (6 bases each). CDR3 length: 15 residues. Germline CDR1 MGHRA, CDR2 YSYEKL. Deletions cut 1 base from V and 2 bases from J, with 12 bases between. The CDR3, as DNA: TGCGCCAGCAGCCAAGGGTGGGGGGCCCCCTACGAGCAGTACTTC. Translating gives CASSQGWGAPYEQYF.

This chain links TRBV9 with TRBJ2-1; 12 nucleotides agree with TRBD2. The CDR3 is 15 amino acids. The ends lost 3 bases at V and 3 bases at J; junction bases unmatched: 1. CDR1 is SGDLS, CDR2 YYNGEE, per germline. CDR3 coding DNA: TGTGCCAGCAGCGGACTAGCGGGAGACTACAATGAGCAGTTCTTC. The encoded protein is CASSGLAGDYNEQFF.

A word on this clone: Its ends do not fully match the called genes, so a read error is possible. CDR3 nucleotide sequence: TGCGCCAGCAGCCAAGAGTCTAGCGGGAGGTTCAATGAGCAGTTCTTC. This translates into CASSQESSGRFNEQFF. The genes are TRBV7-3 and TRBJ2-1, with TRBD2 matching over 11 bases. The CDR3 sequence is 16 residues long. Germline CDR1 is SGHTA and CDR2 is FQGTGA.

J is TRBJ2-3 and V is TRBV5-4; 7 bases line up with TRBD1. V shed 3 bases, J shed 2 bases, and the junction held 6 bases outside the gene matches. Germline loops: CDR1 SGHNT, CDR2 YYREEE (reference sequence). The CDR3 consists of 15 residues. The CDR3: CASSSRDSHTDTQYF. In nucleotides, the CDR3 is TGTGCCAGCAGCTCCCGGGACAGTCACACAGATACGCAGTATTTT.

The genes are TRBV7-2 and TRBJ2-7, with 8 positions matching TRBD1. J gave up 2 bases and V 4 bases, and 7 bases lay outside the gene matches. The germline gives CDR1 SGHTA, CDR2 FQGNSA. CDR3 length: 15 amino acids. The CDR3 DNA reads TGTGCCAGCAGCTCCGGACAGGGACAACCCTACGAGCAGTACTTC. Amino acid sequence: CASSSGQGQPYEQYF.

The chain joins TRBV10-2 to TRBJ1-1; the match to TRBD1 covers 8 bases. Germline values: CDR1 WSHSY, CDR2 SAAADI. This CDR3 spans 16 amino acids. Trimming cost V 4 bases and J 11 bases; bases outside gene matches: 18. The CDR3 protein is CASSATPGQEHLDAFF. DNA for the CDR3: TGCGCCAGCAGTGCCACACCGGGACAGGAACACCTTGACGCTTTCTTT.

CDR3 sequence: CASSIAGGVNTEAFF. The CDR3 region has the DNA TGTGCCAGTAGTATAGCAGGGGGGGTGAACACTGAAGCTTTCTTT. This chain uses TRBV19 with TRBJ1-1; TRBD1 matches 7 bases. J was trimmed by 0 bases and V by 1 base; bases with no gene match: 2. The germline CDR1 and CDR2 sequences are LNHDA and SQIVND (reference sequence). This CDR3 comprises 15 residues.

The V call is TRBV7-9, the J call TRBJ2-3, with a weak D call TRBD2 (6 bases). CDR3 size: 13 residues. The germline CDR1 and CDR2 sequences are SEHNR and FQNEAQ (reference sequence). V was shortened by 3 bases and J by 2 bases, with 6 bases between the two germline ends. The CDR3 coding sequence is TGTGCCAGCAGCTTGGGACTCACAGATACGCAGTATTTT. Its translation is CASSLGLTDTQYF.

V is TRBV29-1 and J is TRBJ1-2; 9 bases are shared with TRBD1. The CDR3 runs 17 residues. Trimming removed 4 bases from V and 8 bases from J; junction bases left unmatched: 20. In germline, CDR1 is SQVTM, CDR2 ANQGSEA. The CDR3 reads CSVAQGQGGREEDGYTF. Written as DNA, the CDR3 is TGCAGCGTTGCCCAGGGACAGGGCGGGCGCGAGGAGGACGGCTACACCTTC.